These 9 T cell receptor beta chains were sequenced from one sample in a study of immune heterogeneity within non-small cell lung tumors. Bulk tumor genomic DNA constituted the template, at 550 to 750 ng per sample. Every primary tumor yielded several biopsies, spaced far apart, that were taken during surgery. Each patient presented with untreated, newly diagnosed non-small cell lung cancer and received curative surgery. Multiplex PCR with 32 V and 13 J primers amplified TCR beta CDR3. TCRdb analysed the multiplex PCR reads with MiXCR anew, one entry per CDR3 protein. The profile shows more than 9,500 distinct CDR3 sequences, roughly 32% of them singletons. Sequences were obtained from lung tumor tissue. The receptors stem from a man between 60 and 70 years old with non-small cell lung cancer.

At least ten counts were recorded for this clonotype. The CDR3 sequence: CASSQVRTGTSGRAGETQYF. In DNA, the CDR3 is TGCGCCAGCAGCCAAGTCCGTACCGGGACTAGCGGGAGGGCCGGGGAGACCCAGTACTTC. V usage is TRBV4-3 and J usage is TRBJ2-5, with 16 bases matching TRBD2. Germline-derived CDR1 and CDR2 are LGHNA and YSLEER. CDR3 length equals 20 residues. After removal of 1 base from V and 5 bases from J, the junction contained 13 bases not matched to a gene.

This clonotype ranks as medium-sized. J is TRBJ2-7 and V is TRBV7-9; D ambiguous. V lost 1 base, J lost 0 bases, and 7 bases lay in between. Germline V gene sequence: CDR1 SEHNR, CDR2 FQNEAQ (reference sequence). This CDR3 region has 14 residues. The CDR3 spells CASSLGASSYEQYF. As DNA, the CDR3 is TGTGCCAGCAGCTTAGGGGCGAGCTCCTACGAGCAGTACTTC.

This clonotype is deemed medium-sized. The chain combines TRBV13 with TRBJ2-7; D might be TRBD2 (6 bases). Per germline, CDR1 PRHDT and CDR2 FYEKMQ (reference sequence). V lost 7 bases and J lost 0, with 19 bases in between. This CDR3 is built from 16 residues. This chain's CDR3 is CASTGHSGSFSYEQYF. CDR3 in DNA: TGTGCCAGCACCGGACATAGCGGATCTTTCTCCTACGAGCAGTACTTC.

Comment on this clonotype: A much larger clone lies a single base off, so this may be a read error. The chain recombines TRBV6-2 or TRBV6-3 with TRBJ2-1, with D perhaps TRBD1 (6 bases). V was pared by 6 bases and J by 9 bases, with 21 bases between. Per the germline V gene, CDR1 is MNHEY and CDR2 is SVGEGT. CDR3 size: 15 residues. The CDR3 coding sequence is TGTGCCAGCAGCCACGACAGGTTAGAGGGGAGTGAGCAGTTCTTC. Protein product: CASSHDRLEGSEQFF.

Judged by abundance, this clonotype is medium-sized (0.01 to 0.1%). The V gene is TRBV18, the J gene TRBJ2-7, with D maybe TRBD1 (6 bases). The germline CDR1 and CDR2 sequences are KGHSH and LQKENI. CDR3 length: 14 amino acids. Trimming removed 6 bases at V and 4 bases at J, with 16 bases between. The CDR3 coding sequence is TGTGCCAGCTCGCTAGGACAGATGGCTTACGAGCAGTACTTC. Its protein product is CASSLGQMAYEQYF. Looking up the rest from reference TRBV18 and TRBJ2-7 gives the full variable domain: NAGVMQNPRHLVRRRGQEARLRCSPMKGHSHVYWYRQLPEEGLKFMVYLQKENIIDESGMPKERFSAEFPKEGPSILRIQQVVRGDSAAYFCASSLGQMAYEQYFGPGTRLTVT.

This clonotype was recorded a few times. The CDR3 sequence is CAWSSDRRGGYTF. CDR3 in DNA: TGTGCCTGGAGTTCCGACAGGCGGGGCGGCTACACCTTC. The chain couples TRBV30 to TRBJ1-2, with D perhaps TRBD1 (6 bases). The CDR3 loop spans 13 amino acids. V was cut by 2 bases and J by 8 bases, with 15 bases left in between. From germline, CDR1 is GTSNPN and CDR2 SVGIG (reference sequence).

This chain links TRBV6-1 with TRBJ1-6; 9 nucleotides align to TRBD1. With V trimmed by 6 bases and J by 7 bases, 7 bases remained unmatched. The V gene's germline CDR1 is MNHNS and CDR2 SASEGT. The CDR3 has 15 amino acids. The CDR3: CASRTGGFGNSPLHF. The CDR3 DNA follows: TGTGCCAGCAGGACAGGGGGGTTCGGAAATTCACCCCTCCACTTT.

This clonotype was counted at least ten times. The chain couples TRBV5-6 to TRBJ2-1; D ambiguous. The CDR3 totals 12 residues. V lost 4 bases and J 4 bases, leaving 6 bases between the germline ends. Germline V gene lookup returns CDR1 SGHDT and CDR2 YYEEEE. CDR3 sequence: CASSGQYNEQFF. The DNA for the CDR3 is TGTGCCAGCAGCGGCCAGTACAATGAGCAGTTCTTC. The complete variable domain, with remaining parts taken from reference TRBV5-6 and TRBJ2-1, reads DAGVTQSPTHLIKTRGQQVTLRCSPKSGHDTVSWYQQALGQGPQFIFQYYEEEERQRGNFPDRFSGHQFPNYSSELNVNALLLGDSALYLCASSGQYNEQFFGPGTRLTVL.

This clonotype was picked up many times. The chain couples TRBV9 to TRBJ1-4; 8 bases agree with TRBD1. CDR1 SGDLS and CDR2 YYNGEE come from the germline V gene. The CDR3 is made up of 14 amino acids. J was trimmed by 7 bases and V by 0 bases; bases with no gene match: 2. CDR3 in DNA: TGTGCCAGCAGCGTAGGAGGACAGGGTGAAAAACTGTTTTTT. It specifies CASSVGGQGEKLFF.